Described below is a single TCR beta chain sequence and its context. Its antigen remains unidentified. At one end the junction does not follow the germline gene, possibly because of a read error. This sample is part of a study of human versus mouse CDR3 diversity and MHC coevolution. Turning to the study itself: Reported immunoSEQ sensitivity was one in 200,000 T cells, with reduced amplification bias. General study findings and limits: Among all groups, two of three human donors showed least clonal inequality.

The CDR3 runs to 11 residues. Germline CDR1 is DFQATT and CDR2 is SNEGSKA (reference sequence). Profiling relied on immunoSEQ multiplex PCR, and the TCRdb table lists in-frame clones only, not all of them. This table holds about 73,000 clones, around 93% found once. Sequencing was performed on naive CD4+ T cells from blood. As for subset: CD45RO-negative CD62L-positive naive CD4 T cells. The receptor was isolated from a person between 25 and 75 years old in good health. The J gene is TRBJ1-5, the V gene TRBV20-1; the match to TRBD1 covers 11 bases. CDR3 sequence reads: CSARARDRGAF. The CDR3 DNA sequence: TGCAGTGCTAGGGCCCGGGACAGGGGGGCATTT.